This TCR beta chain emerged from a study of shared clonotypes between healthy human individuals. Each donor was a Caucasian adult residing in Nashville, Tennessee. CDR1 and CDR2 (germline): SGHRS, YFSETQ. The CDR3 loop spans 17 amino acids. The germline V and J ends were trimmed by 6 bases and 4 bases, with 24 bases remaining between them. Sequenced by immunoSEQ multiplex PCR; TCRdb stores in-frame clones only, minus some. Of roughly 680,000 clones listed, around 77% are singletons. The chain carries TRBV5-1 and TRBJ2-3; D unresolved. This clonotype was sampled from a woman aged 30 to 39 in good health. The sequencing input was memory CD4+ T cells sorted from blood. Subset given: CD45RA-negative fraction. The CDR3 bases are TGCGCCAGCAACTTAACCCCCCCAGGTACCGGGTCAGATACGCAGTATTTT. Translated, it gives CASNLTPPGTGSDTQYF.